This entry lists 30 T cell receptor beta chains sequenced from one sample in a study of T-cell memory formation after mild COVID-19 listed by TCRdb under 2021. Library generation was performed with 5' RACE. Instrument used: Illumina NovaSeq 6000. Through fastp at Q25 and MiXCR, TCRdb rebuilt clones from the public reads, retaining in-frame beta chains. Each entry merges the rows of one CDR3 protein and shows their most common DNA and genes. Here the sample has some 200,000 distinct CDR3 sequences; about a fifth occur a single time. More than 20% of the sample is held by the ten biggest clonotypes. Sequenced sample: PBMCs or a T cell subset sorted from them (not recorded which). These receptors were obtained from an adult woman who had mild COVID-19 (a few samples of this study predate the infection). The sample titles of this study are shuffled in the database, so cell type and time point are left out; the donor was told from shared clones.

CDR3 DNA sequence: TGCAGCGTCGACGGAAACACTGAAGCTTTCTTT. Residues: CSVDGNTEAFF. The chain carries TRBV29-1 and TRBJ1-1; D is undetermined. V was shortened by 6 bases and J by 2 bases, with 7 bases between the two germline ends. There are 11 residues in the CDR3. Looked up from germline, CDR1 is SQVTM and CDR2 is ANQGSEA.

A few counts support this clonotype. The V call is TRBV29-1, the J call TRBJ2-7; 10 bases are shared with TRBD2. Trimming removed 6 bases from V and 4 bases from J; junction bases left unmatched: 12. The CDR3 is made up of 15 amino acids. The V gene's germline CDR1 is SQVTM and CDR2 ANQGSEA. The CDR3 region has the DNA TGCAGCGTGACCCCTGCCGCTAGCGGGAGTTACGAGCAGTACTTC. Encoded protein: CSVTPAASGSYEQYF.

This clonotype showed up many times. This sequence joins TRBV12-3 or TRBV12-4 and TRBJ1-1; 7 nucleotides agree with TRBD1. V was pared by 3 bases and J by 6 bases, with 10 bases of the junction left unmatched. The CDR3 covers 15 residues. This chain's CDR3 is CASSFGGTALSEAFF. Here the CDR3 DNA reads TGTGCCAGCAGTTTTGGTGGGACAGCTCTATCTGAAGCTTTCTTT.

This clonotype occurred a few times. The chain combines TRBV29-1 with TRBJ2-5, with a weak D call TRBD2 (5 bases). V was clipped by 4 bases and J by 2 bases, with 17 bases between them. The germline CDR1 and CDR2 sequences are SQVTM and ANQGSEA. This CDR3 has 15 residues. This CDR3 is CSVVYRGTGQETQYF. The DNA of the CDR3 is TGCAGCGTTGTGTATCGCGGTACGGGGCAAGAGACCCAGTACTTC.

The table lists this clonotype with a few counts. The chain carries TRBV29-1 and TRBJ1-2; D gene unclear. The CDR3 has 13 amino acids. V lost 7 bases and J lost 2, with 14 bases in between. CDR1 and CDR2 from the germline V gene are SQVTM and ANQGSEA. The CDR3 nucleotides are TGCAGCGCTCAGCTCCCTCTGAACTATGGCTACACCTTC. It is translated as CSAQLPLNYGYTF.

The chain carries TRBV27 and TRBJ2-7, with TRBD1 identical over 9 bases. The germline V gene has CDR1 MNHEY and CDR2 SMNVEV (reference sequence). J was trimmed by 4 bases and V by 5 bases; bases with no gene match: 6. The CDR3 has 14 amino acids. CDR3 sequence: CASSPGTGWYEQYF. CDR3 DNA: TGTGCCAGCAGTCCTGGGACAGGGTGGTACGAGCAGTACTTC.

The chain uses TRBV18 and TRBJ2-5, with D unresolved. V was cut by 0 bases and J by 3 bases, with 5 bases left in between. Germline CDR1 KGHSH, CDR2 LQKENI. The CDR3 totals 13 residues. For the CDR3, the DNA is TGTGCCAGCTCACCACCCGACGAAGAGACCCAGTACTTC. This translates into CASSPPDEETQYF.

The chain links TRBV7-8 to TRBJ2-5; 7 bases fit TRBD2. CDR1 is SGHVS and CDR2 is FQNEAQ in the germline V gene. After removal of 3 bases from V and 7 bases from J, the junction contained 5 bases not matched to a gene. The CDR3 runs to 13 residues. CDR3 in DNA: TGTGCCAGCAGCTTCCGGGACTATGGGACCCAGTACTTC. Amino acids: CASSFRDYGTQYF.

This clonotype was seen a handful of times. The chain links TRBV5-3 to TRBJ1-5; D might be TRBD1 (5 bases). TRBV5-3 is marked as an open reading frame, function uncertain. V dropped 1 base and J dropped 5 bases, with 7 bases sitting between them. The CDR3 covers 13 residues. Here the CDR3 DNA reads TGTGCCAGAAGCTTGCGGGGGGATCAGCCCCAGCATTTT. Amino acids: CARSLRGDQPQHF.

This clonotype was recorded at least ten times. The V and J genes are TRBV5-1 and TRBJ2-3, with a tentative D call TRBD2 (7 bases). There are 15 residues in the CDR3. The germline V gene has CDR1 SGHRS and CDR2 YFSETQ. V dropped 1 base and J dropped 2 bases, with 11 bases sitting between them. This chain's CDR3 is CASSLIGGPTDTQYF. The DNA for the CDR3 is TGCGCCAGCAGCTTGATCGGGGGGCCCACAGATACGCAGTATTTT.

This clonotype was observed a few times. CDR3 sequence: CASSWTEKEQYF. CDR3 DNA: TGTGCCAGCAGCTGGACGGAGAAGGAGCAGTACTTC. The chain joins TRBV7-9 to TRBJ2-7; no clear D gene. This CDR3 comprises 12 residues. Trimming removed 4 bases at V and 7 bases at J, with 11 bases between. From germline, CDR1 is SEHNR and CDR2 FQNEAQ (reference sequence).

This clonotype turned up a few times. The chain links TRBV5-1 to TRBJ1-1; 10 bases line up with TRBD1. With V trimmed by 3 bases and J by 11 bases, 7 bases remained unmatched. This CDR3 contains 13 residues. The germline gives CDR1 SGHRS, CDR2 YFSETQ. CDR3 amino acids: CASSSGQGVAAFF. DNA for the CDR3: TGCGCCAGCAGCTCCGGACAGGGGGTTGCGGCTTTCTTT.

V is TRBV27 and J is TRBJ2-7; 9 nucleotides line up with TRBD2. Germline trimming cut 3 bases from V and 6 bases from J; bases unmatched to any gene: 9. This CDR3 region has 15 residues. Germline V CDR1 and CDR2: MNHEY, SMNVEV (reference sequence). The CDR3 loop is CASSFAPAGGFEQYF. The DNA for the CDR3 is TGTGCCAGCAGTTTTGCGCCCGCGGGAGGGTTCGAGCAGTACTTC.

This CDR3 is CASSLGDMRETQYF. The CDR3 nucleotides are TGTGCCAGCAGCTTGGGGGACATGAGAGAGACCCAGTACTTC. The genes are TRBV5-6 and TRBJ2-5, with a possible D match to TRBD1 (6 bases). Germline-derived CDR1 and CDR2 are SGHDT and YYEEEE. V was cut by 0 bases and J by 4 bases, with 10 bases left in between. This CDR3 comprises 14 residues.

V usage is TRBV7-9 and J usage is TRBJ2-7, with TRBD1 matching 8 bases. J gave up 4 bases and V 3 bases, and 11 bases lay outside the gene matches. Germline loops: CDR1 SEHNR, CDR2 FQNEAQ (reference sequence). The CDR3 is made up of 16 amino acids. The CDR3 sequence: CASSFLGQGKQYEQYF. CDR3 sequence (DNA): TGTGCCAGCAGCTTCCTCGGACAGGGAAAACAGTACGAGCAGTACTTC.

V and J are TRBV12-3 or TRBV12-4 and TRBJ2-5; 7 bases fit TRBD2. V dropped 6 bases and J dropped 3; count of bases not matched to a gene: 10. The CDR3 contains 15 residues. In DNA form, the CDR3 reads TGTGCCAGCAGCCCTGGGGGGGGGATAGAAGAGACCCAGTACTTC. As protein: CASSPGGGIEETQYF.

This CDR3 is CSVDSEQGALSSYNEQFF. Written as DNA, the CDR3 is TGCAGCGTTGATTCCGAGCAGGGGGCACTGAGCTCCTACAATGAGCAGTTCTTC. The rearrangement links TRBV29-1 to TRBJ2-1; 8 nucleotides match TRBD1. The junction had 13 bases not matched to a gene; V was cut back by 3 bases and J by 0 bases. CDR1 is SQVTM, CDR2 ANQGSEA, per germline. The CDR3 is 18 residues long.

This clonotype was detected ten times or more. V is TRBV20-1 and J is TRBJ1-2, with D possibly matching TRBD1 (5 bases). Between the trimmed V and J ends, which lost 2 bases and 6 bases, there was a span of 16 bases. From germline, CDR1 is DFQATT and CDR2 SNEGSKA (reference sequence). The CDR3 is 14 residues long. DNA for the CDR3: TGCAGTGCTAGAAATCCGGGGCACCCTCATGGCTACACCTTC. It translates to CSARNPGHPHGYTF.

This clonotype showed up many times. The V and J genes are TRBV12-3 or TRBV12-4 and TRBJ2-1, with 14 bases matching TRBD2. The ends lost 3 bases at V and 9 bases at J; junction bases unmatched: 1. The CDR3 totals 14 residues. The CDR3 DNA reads TGTGCCAGCAGTTTGGGACTAGCGGGAGTTGAGCAGTTCTTC. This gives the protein CASSLGLAGVEQFF.

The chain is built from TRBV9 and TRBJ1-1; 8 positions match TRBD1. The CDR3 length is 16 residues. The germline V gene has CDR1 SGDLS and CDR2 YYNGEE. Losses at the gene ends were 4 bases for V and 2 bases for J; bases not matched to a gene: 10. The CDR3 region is CASSPTGSGGNTEAFF. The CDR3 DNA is TGTGCCAGCAGCCCCACCGGGTCAGGGGGCAACACTGAAGCTTTCTTT. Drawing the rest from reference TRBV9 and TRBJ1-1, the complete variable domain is DSGVTQTPKHLITATGQRVTLRCSPRSGDLSVYWYQQSLDQGLQFLIQYYNGEERAKGNILERFSAQQFPDLHSELNLSSLELGDSALYFCASSPTGSGGNTEAFFGQGTRLTVV.

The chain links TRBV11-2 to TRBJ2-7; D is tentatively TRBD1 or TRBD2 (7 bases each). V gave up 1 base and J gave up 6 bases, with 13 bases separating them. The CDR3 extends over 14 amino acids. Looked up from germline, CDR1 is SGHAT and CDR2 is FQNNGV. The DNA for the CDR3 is TGTGCCAGCAGCTTAGTAGGGGGCGGGAGCGAGCAGTACTTC. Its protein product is CASSLVGGGSEQYF.

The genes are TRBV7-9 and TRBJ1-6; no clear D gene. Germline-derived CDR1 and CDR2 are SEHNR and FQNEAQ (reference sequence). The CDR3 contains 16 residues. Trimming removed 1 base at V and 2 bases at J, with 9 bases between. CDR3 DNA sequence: TGTGCCAGCAGCTTAGGGTCAAGGGCCTATAATTCACCCCTCCACTTT. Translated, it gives CASSLGSRAYNSPLHF.

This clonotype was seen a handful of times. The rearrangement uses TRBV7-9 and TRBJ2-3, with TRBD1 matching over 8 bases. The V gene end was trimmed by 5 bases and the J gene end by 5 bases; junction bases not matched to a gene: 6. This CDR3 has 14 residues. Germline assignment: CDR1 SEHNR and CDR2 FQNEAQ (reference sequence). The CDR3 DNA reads TGTGCCAGCAGCCTCGACAGGGGAAAAGATACGCAGTATTTT. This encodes CASSLDRGKDTQYF.

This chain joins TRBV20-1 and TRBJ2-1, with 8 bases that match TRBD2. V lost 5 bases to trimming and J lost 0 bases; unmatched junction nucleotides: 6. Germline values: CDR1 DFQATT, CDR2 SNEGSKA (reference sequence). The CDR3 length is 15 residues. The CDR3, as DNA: TGCAGTGCTCAGCGGGGGCCGAGCTCCTACAATGAGCAGTTCTTC. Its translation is CSAQRGPSSYNEQFF.

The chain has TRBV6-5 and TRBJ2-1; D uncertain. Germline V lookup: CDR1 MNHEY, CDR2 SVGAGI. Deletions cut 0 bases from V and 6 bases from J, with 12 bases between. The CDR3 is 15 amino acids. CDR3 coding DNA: TGTGCCAGCAGTTACTCGACGGGCCCAACCAATGAGCAGTTCTTC. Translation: CASSYSTGPTNEQFF.

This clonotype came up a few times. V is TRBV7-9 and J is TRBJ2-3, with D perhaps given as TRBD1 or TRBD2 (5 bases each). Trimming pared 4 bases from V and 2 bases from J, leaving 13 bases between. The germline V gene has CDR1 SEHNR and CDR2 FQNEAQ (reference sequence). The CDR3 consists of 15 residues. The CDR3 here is CASSSRDGSTDTQYF. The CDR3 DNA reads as TGTGCCAGCAGCTCCCGGGACGGATCCACAGATACGCAGTATTTT.

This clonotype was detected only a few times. The DNA for the CDR3 is TGCAGTGTAGAGCCGGACCCCGGGACATCGAACACTGAAGCTTTCTTT. Residues: CSVEPDPGTSNTEAFF. The chain employs TRBV20-1 and TRBJ1-1; tentative D call: TRBD1 (6 bases). Trimming removed 7 bases from V and 1 base from J, with 22 bases in between. This CDR3 is built from 16 residues. CDR1 and CDR2 from the germline V gene are DFQATT and SNEGSKA (reference sequence).

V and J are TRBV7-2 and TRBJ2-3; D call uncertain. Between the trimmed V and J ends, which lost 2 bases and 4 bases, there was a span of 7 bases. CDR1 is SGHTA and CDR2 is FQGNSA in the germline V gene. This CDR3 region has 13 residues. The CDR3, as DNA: TGTGCCAGCAGCTTACTAGTGGCAGATACGCAGTATTTT. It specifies CASSLLVADTQYF.

Written as DNA, the CDR3 is TGTGCCAGCAGTGAATGGGGACCAAACACTGAAGCTTTCTTT. Encoded protein: CASSEWGPNTEAFF. The rearrangement links TRBV6-4 to TRBJ1-1, with D maybe TRBD1 (5 bases). The CDR3 has 14 amino acids. V was trimmed by 3 bases and J by 2 bases, leaving 10 bases between them. The germline V gene encodes CDR1 MRHNA and CDR2 SNTAGT.

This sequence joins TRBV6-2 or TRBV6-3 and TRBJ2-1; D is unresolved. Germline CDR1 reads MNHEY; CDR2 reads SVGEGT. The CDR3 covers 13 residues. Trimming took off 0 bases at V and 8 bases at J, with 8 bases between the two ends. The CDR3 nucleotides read TGTGCCAGCAGTTACTCGATTAGGGATGAGCAGTTCTTC. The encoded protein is CASSYSIRDEQFF.